This T cell receptor beta chain was sequenced in a study of T cells in localized non-small cell lung cancer. This table comes from immunoSEQ multiplex PCR, and its TCRdb copy is limited to in-frame clones, with some not included. The sample lists about 59,000 clones; roughly nine tenths were seen once. Regarding this clone: A read error may produce the germline difference seen at one junction end.

Germline loops: CDR1 SEHNR, CDR2 FQNEAQ (reference sequence). This CDR3 is 15 amino acids long. Sequenced material: peripheral blood, taken before any cancer treatment. The rearrangement uses TRBV7-9 and TRBJ2-1; D unclear. The TCR comes from a man aged 40 to 75 with stage I lung adenocarcinoma. The DNA of the CDR3 is TGTGCCAGCAGCTTAGACGGGTCCCCCTATAATGAGCAGTTCTTC. Translated, it gives CASSLDGSPYNEQFF.